The 23 T cell receptor beta chains reported below all come from one sample, sequenced in a study of cytomegalovirus exposure and HLA in healthy donors. A multiplex PCR was run with 60 Vbeta primers and 13 Jbeta primers. Measured with immunoSEQ multiplex PCR; TCRdb has only the in-frame clones, and not every one. The sample has 200,000 or so clones; approximately 79% are singletons. Sequencing used PBMCs. The source is a man aged 50-60 years in good health and CMV-seronegative.

This clone was picked up a small number of times. J is TRBJ2-6 and V is TRBV7-9; 11 bases are shared with TRBD2. V was pared by 1 base and J by 2 bases, with 1 base of the junction left unmatched. CDR1 and CDR2 (germline): SEHNR, FQNEAQ (reference sequence). This CDR3 has 17 residues. The CDR3 region is CASSLVAGGPGANVLTF. DNA of the CDR3: TGTGCCAGCAGCTTAGTAGCGGGAGGGCCTGGGGCCAACGTCCTGACTTTC.

V is TRBV27 and J is TRBJ2-3, with 12 bases identical to TRBD2. The CDR3 sequence is 17 residues long. The germline V gene encodes CDR1 MNHEY and CDR2 SMNVEV (reference sequence). J lost 2 bases, V lost 2 bases, and 5 bases had no gene match. DNA of the CDR3: TGTGCCAGCAGTTTACAAAGACTAGCGGGAGTCACAGATACGCAGTATTTT. Its protein product is CASSLQRLAGVTDTQYF.

The chain links TRBV4-1 to TRBJ1-1; D gene unclear. Trimming took off 6 bases at V and 10 bases at J, with 15 bases between the two ends. CDR1 MGHRA and CDR2 YSYEKL come from the germline V gene. The CDR3 contains 12 residues. The CDR3 sequence: CASRSPAEGAFF. The CDR3 coding sequence is TGCGCCAGCAGAAGCCCGGCCGAGGGAGCTTTCTTT.

V usage is TRBV5-1 and J usage is TRBJ2-1; a weak D match, TRBD1 (6 bases). This CDR3 is 15 amino acids long. Germline assignment: CDR1 SGHRS and CDR2 YFSETQ. V lost 4 bases and J lost 1, with 12 bases in between. CDR3 loop: CASSTAGQSYNEQFF. CDR3 bases: TGCGCCAGCAGCACGGCCGGACAGTCCTACAATGAGCAGTTCTTC.

This clone was found a few times. The gene calls are TRBV27 and TRBJ2-3; 7 bases map to TRBD2. The germline CDR1 and CDR2 sequences are MNHEY and SMNVEV (reference sequence). J lost 6 bases, V lost 7 bases, and 13 bases had no gene match. This CDR3 has 15 residues. The CDR3 DNA reads TGTGCCAGCACAGAGCGGGACTCAGATGGGGATACGCAGTATTTT. This codes for CASTERDSDGDTQYF.

The chain recombines TRBV10-1 with TRBJ1-4; a possible D gene is TRBD1 (5 bases). Germline CDR1 is WNHNN and CDR2 is SYGVQD (reference sequence). Deletions cut 0 bases from V and 0 bases from J, with 14 bases between. The CDR3 extends over 18 amino acids. The CDR3 DNA sequence: TGCGCCAGCAGTGAGTCGAAGGGGCCGCCGTCAACTAATGAAAAACTGTTTTTT. Translated: CASSESKGPPSTNEKLFF.

The chain couples TRBV19 to TRBJ2-2; 7 bases map to TRBD1. Germline V CDR1 and CDR2: LNHDA, SQIVND (reference sequence). The CDR3 is 16 amino acids. Trimming removed 3 bases from V and 0 bases from J; junction bases left unmatched: 4. As DNA, the CDR3 is TGTGCCAGTAGTATTCCGACAGGGTCGAACACCGGGGAGCTGTTTTTT. Its translation is CASSIPTGSNTGELFF.

This clone was seen only once. This rearrangement joins TRBV5-1 to TRBJ2-3, with D possibly matching TRBD2 (5 bases). V was shortened by 6 bases and J by 1 base, with 15 bases between the two germline ends. Germline CDR1 SGHRS, CDR2 YFSETQ. This CDR3 is built from 15 residues. The CDR3 here is CASKAMGDRTDTQYF. In DNA, the CDR3 is TGCGCCAGCAAAGCAATGGGAGACCGCACAGATACGCAGTATTTT.

The V and J genes are TRBV19 and TRBJ1-2, with 8 nucleotides matching TRBD1. The CDR3 consists of 14 residues. Germline values: CDR1 LNHDA, CDR2 SQIVND (reference sequence). V lost 7 bases to trimming and J lost 5 bases; unmatched junction nucleotides: 9. The CDR3 DNA reads TGTGCCAGTACTTCCGGGACAGGCTATTATGGCTACACCTTC. It specifies CASTSGTGYYGYTF.

The V call is TRBV29-1, the J call TRBJ1-1; 9 bases fit TRBD1. The CDR3 is 12 residues long. Germline loops: CDR1 SQVTM, CDR2 ANQGSEA. Germline trimming cut 3 bases from V and 7 bases from J; bases unmatched to any gene: 3. The CDR3 DNA reads as TGCAGCGTTGATCGACAGGGGGATGAAGCTTTCTTT. Residues: CSVDRQGDEAFF.

The chain joins TRBV14 to TRBJ1-2; D may be TRBD1 (5 bases). Trimming left V 1 base short and J 5 bases short, with 11 bases between. Germline CDR1 SGHDN, CDR2 FVKESK. The CDR3 length is 14 residues. CDR3 DNA: TGTGCCAGCAGCCAAGGAGACAGCACATATGGCTACACCTTC. The encoded protein is CASSQGDSTYGYTF.

The chain employs TRBV5-6 and TRBJ2-4, with 7 bases aligning to TRBD1. This CDR3 is built from 15 residues. With V trimmed by 5 bases and J by 13 bases, 18 bases remained unmatched. Germline CDR1 is SGHDT and CDR2 is YYEEEE. This chain's CDR3 is CASSYRGLNPNEQYF. CDR3 sequence (DNA): TGTGCCAGCAGTTACAGGGGTCTCAACCCCAATGAACAGTACTTC.

V gene TRBV7-8 combines with J gene TRBJ1-5, with TRBD1 matching over 7 bases. Germline V gene sequence: CDR1 SGHVS, CDR2 FQNEAQ. V shed 4 bases, J shed 3 bases, and the junction held 12 bases outside the gene matches. This CDR3 contains 17 residues. CDR3 amino acids: CASSSDQGGPFNQPQHF. The CDR3 DNA is TGTGCCAGCAGCTCAGATCAGGGGGGCCCCTTCAATCAGCCCCAGCATTTT.

V gene TRBV19 combines with J gene TRBJ1-3, with 7 positions matching TRBD1. The CDR3 has 15 amino acids. After removal of 5 bases from V and 0 bases from J, the junction contained 4 bases not matched to a gene. CDR1 and CDR2 from the germline V gene are LNHDA and SQIVND (reference sequence). CDR3 coding DNA: TGTGCCAGTAGTGGACAGGACCCCTCTGGAAACACCATATATTTT. The encoded protein is CASSGQDPSGNTIYF.

This clone was recorded a few times. This sequence joins TRBV10-3 and TRBJ2-7; possible D gene TRBD1, 5 bases. This CDR3 region has 13 residues. In germline, CDR1 is ENHRY, CDR2 SYGVKD. V lost 7 bases and J lost 5, with 15 bases in between. The CDR3, as DNA: TGTGCCATCAAAGCCCCCAAGGGGAACGAGCAGTACTTC. Protein product: CAIKAPKGNEQYF.

This clone was observed a single time. The chain employs TRBV19 and TRBJ2-7; TRBD2 agrees at 14 bases. Germline CDR1 and CDR2: LNHDA and SQIVND (reference sequence). The CDR3 contains 16 residues. With 5 bases clipped from V and 4 bases from J, the junction kept 7 bases outside the gene matches. The CDR3 DNA is TGTGCCAGTAGTTCCCGGACTAGCGGGAGGCAATACGAGCAGTACTTC. Its protein is CASSSRTSGRQYEQYF.

The V gene is TRBV6-5, the J gene TRBJ2-7; D is perhaps TRBD1 (5 bases). The CDR3 spans 14 residues. The V gene lost 4 bases and the J gene lost 7 bases, with 17 bases spanning the gap. Germline V gene sequence: CDR1 MNHEY, CDR2 SVGAGI. The CDR3 nucleotides read TGTGCCAGCAGTTCTCACTCACAGGTTACGGAGCAGTACTTC. Translation: CASSSHSQVTEQYF.

V usage is TRBV27 and J usage is TRBJ2-2, with D uncertain. From germline, CDR1 is MNHEY and CDR2 SMNVEV (reference sequence). This CDR3 comprises 15 residues. Trimming took 6 bases from V and 6 from J, leaving 17 bases between them. CDR3 protein: CASRTGKVGPGELFF. The CDR3 region has the DNA TGTGCCAGCAGGACTGGCAAGGTGGGTCCCGGGGAGCTGTTTTTT.

The genes are TRBV2 and TRBJ2-5, with 7 bases that match TRBD2. The V gene end was trimmed by 7 bases and the J gene end by 3 bases; junction bases not matched to a gene: 11. Germline values: CDR1 SNHLY, CDR2 FYNNEI. This CDR3 has 15 residues. The CDR3 sequence is CASNLVRTSEETQYF. In nucleotides, the CDR3 is TGTGCCAGCAACCTCGTCAGGACTAGTGAAGAGACCCAGTACTTC.

The rearrangement links TRBV7-3 to TRBJ2-3; D is unresolved. Between the trimmed V and J ends, which lost 4 bases and 2 bases, there was a span of 4 bases. This CDR3 spans 12 amino acids. Germline V gene sequence: CDR1 SGHTA, CDR2 FQGTGA. Written as DNA, the CDR3 is TGTGCCAGCAGCTCCTCCACAGATACGCAGTATTTT. It yields the protein CASSSSTDTQYF.

This sequence joins TRBV27 and TRBJ1-5, with D unresolved. The V gene's germline CDR1 is MNHEY and CDR2 SMNVEV (reference sequence). The CDR3 consists of 14 residues. With 3 bases removed from V and 6 bases from J, the gap between germline ends came to 12 bases. The DNA of the CDR3 is TGTGCCAGCAGTTTCAACCCCGTTAGTCAGCCCCAGCATTTT. Residues: CASSFNPVSQPQHF.

In nucleotides, the CDR3 is TGCGCCAGCAGCTTGGCAGCTAGCGCGGGGTCAAATGAGCAGTTCTTC. Its translation: CASSLAASAGSNEQFF. The chain uses TRBV5-1 and TRBJ2-1; D is possibly TRBD2 (6 bases). Trimming shortened V by 0 bases and J by 7 bases, and 17 bases separated the two germline ends. Germline V lookup: CDR1 SGHRS, CDR2 YFSETQ. CDR3 length equals 16 residues.

This clone has only one observation. It is unclear where the CDR3 begins or ends on the DNA, so no DNA is shown, and the CDR3 is as TCRdb lists it. The chain couples TRBV5-1 to TRBJ2-7; the table's D call of TRBD2 was not tested on the DNA. The CDR3 is 15 residues long, counting both termini. Germline CDR1 reads SGHRS; CDR2 reads YFSETQ. The CDR3 loop reads CASSLASDFRGEQYF.